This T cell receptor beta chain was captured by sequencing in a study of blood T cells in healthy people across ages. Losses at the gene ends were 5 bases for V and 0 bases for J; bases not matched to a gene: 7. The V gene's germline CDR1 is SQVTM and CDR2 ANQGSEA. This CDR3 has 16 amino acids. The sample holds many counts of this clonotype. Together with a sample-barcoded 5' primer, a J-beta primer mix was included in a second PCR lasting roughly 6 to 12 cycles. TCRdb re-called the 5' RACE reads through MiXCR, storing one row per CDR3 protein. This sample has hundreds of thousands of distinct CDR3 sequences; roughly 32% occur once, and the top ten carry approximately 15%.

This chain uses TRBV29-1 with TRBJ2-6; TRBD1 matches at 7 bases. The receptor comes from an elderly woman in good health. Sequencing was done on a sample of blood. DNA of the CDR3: TGCAGCGTTTCCGGGACAGTCAACTCTGGGGCCAACGTCCTGACTTTC. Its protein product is CSVSGTVNSGANVLTF.